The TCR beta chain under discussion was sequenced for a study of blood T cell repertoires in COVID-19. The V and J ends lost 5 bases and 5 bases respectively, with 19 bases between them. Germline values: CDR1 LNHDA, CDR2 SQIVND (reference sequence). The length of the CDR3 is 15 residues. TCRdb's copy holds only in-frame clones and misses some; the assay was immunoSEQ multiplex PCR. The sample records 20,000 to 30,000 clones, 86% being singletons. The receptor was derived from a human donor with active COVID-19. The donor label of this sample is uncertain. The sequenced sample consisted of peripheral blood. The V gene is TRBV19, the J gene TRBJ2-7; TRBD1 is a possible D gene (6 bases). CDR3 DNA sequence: TGTGCCAGTAGTCCTGGGGGCACCCTCTTAGACGAGCAGTACTTC. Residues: CASSPGGTLLDEQYF.